The 24 T cell receptor beta chains reported below all come from one sample, sequenced in a study of CD8 T cells in ankylosing spondylitis. Their antigens are not known. Regarding the study as a whole: Among TCR beta sequences, a motif of eight highly homologous variants appeared characteristic of ankylosing spondylitis blood.

One entry per CDR3 protein, called by TCRdb with MiXCR from the 5' RACE reads. The sample carries hundreds of thousands of distinct CDR3 sequences, roughly a sixth recorded once. The sequencing input was blood, either unsorted or a sorted T cell fraction (not recorded which). The receptors come from a male donor with ankylosing spondylitis.

This clonotype was counted at least ten times. V gene TRBV29-1 combines with J gene TRBJ2-5; TRBD1 aligns across 7 bases. V was pared by 3 bases and J by 5 bases, with 9 bases of the junction left unmatched. Per germline, CDR1 SQVTM and CDR2 ANQGSEA. This CDR3 has 14 amino acids. Written as DNA, the CDR3 is TGCAGCGTTGACGGCCTGACAGGGAAGGAGACCCAGTACTTC. Encoded protein: CSVDGLTGKETQYF. Together with reference TRBV29-1 and TRBJ2-5, the CDR3 gives the full variable domain: SAVISQKPSRDICQRGTSLTIQCQVDSQVTMMFWYRQQPGQSLTLIATANQGSEATYESGFVIDKFPISRPNLTFSTLTVSNMSPEDSSIYLCSVDGLTGKETQYFGPGTRLLVL.

This clonotype turned up a few times. CDR3 in amino acids: CASSPAAGLKLAFF. In nucleotides, the CDR3 is TGTGCCAGCAGTCCGGCCGCAGGTCTGAAGTTAGCTTTCTTT. The chain recombines TRBV12-3 or TRBV12-4 with TRBJ1-1, with D uncertain. This CDR3 is 14 amino acids long. V was pared by 5 bases and J by 10 bases, with 20 bases between.

The rearrangement joins TRBV12-3 or TRBV12-4 to TRBJ1-5, with 8 positions matching TRBD1. V trimming: 4 bases; J trimming: 7 bases; junction bases outside the gene matches: 9. The CDR3 spans 15 residues. The CDR3 DNA sequence: TGTGCCAGCAGTTCCCAGGGGGCGAGGTTCCAGCCCCAGCATTTT. As protein: CASSSQGARFQPQHF.

This chain joins TRBV19 and TRBJ1-1; D uncertain. This CDR3 comprises 13 residues. Germline lookup yields CDR1 LNHDA and CDR2 SQIVND (reference sequence). Trimming left V 7 bases short and J 1 base short, with 10 bases between. The CDR3 region has the DNA TGTGCCAGTACCATTACTGGGAACACTGAAGCTTTCTTT. This sequence encodes CASTITGNTEAFF. Using reference TRBV19 and TRBJ1-1 for the parts outside the CDR3, the full variable domain is DGGITQSPKYLFRKEGQNVTLSCEQNLNHDAMYWYRQDPGQGLRLIYYSQIVNDFQKGDIAEGYSVSREKKESFPLTVTSAQKNPTAFYLCASTITGNTEAFFGQGTRLTVV.

This rearrangement joins TRBV7-6 to TRBJ1-4, with D possibly being TRBD1 (5 bases). V was shortened by 5 bases and J by 0 bases, with 13 bases between the two germline ends. This CDR3 has 16 amino acids. CDR1 is SGHVS, CDR2 FNYEAQ, per germline. The CDR3 bases are TGTGCCAGCAGCCGACGGGGGGGAGCAACTAATGAAAAACTGTTTTTT. Its protein product is CASSRRGGATNEKLFF.

This clonotype was observed a handful of times. The J gene is TRBJ1-1, the V gene TRBV5-1, with a possible D match to TRBD1 (5 bases). This CDR3 is built from 14 residues. Germline V gene data show CDR1 as SGHRS and CDR2 as YFSETQ. Trimming shortened V by 3 bases and J by 5 bases, and 14 bases separated the two germline ends. For the CDR3, the DNA is TGCGCCAGCAGCTCCGCTCCAGGGCCAACTGAAGCTTTCTTT. This encodes CASSSAPGPTEAFF.

The J gene is TRBJ1-5, the V gene TRBV12-3 or TRBV12-4, with D perhaps TRBD1 (5 bases). CDR3 length: 12 residues. V lost 6 bases to trimming and J lost 5 bases, with 8 bases between them. The CDR3 is CASRVRDQPQHF. The CDR3 nucleotides are TGTGCCAGCAGAGTCAGGGATCAGCCCCAGCATTTT.

This clonotype was detected once. The chain recombines TRBV7-2 with TRBJ2-3; no clear D gene. This CDR3 comprises 16 residues. V dropped 1 base and J dropped 2 bases, with 13 bases sitting between them. From germline, CDR1 is SGHTA and CDR2 FQGNSA. The CDR3, as DNA: TGTGCCAGCAGCTTAGGGAGCGCGTACTCCACAGATACGCAGTATTTT. It is translated as CASSLGSAYSTDTQYF.

This clonotype showed up many times. The rearrangement links TRBV10-3 to TRBJ2-5; 14 nucleotides match TRBD2. The V and J ends lost 5 bases and 5 bases, in that order; junction bases with no gene match: 7. This CDR3 contains 16 residues. Per the germline V gene, CDR1 is ENHRY and CDR2 is SYGVKD. The CDR3 region has the DNA TGTGCCATCAGTTCCGGGACTAGCGGGAGATGGGAGACCCAGTACTTC. Protein sequence: CAISSGTSGRWETQYF.

This clonotype has just a few counts. This chain links TRBV2 with TRBJ2-1; 7 nucleotides agree with TRBD1. The germline V gene has CDR1 SNHLY and CDR2 FYNNEI. The CDR3 runs to 15 residues. Unmatched junction bases numbered 11, after V lost 8 bases and J lost 4 bases. CDR3 amino acids: CASGWTGEEYNEQFF. Written as DNA, the CDR3 is TGTGCCAGCGGATGGACAGGAGAAGAGTACAATGAGCAGTTCTTC. The complete variable domain, with remaining parts taken from reference TRBV2 and TRBJ2-1, reads EPEVTQTPSHQVTQMGQEVILRCVPISNHLYFYWYRQILGQKVEFLVSFYNNEISEKSEIFDDQFSVERPDGSNFTLKIRSTKLEDSAMYFCASGWTGEEYNEQFFGPGTRLTVL.

The chain recombines TRBV15 with TRBJ2-7; no definite D call. The CDR3 loop spans 13 amino acids. CDR1 LNHNV and CDR2 YYDKDF come from the germline V gene (reference sequence). V was shortened by 0 bases and J by 3 bases, with 6 bases between the two germline ends. The CDR3 DNA is TGTGCCACCAGCAGAGACCCCAACTACGAGCAGTACTTC. Protein: CATSRDPNYEQYF. The full variable domain, in which reference TRBV15 and TRBJ2-7 provide the parts outside the CDR3, is DAMVIQNPRYQVTQFGKPVTLSCSQTLNHNVMYWYQQKSSQAPKLLFHYYDKDFNNEADTPDNFQSRRPNTSFCFLDIRSPGLGDTAMYLCATSRDPNYEQYFGPGTRLTVT.

The chain employs TRBV28 and TRBJ2-3, with 13 bases lining up with TRBD2. V was clipped by 4 bases and J by 5 bases; unmatched bases: 6. The CDR3 runs to 16 residues. Per the germline V gene, CDR1 is MDHEN and CDR2 is SYDVKM. CDR3 DNA sequence: TGTGCCAGCAGTTCCCGGACTAGCGGGAGACGAGATACGCAGTATTTT. Its translation: CASSSRTSGRRDTQYF.

This clonotype was picked up many times. The J gene is TRBJ2-5, the V gene TRBV6-2 or TRBV6-3; no firm D call. The CDR3 has 14 residues. CDR1 and CDR2 from the germline V gene are MNHEY and SVGEGT. V dropped 5 bases and J dropped 7 bases, with 17 bases sitting between them. CDR3 sequence: CASSPNFPIGTQYF. CDR3 in DNA: TGTGCCAGCAGTCCCAACTTTCCGATAGGGACCCAGTACTTC.

This clonotype was counted at least ten times. V is TRBV4-2 and J is TRBJ1-2, with TRBD1 as a possible D gene (6 bases). This CDR3 is built from 16 residues. Per the germline V gene, CDR1 is LGHNA and CDR2 is YNFKEQ. Trimming pared 0 bases from V and 4 bases from J, leaving 15 bases between. CDR3 bases: TGTGCCAGCAGCCAAGATCTAACCGGGGGCCTCTATGGCTACACCTTC. Translation gives CASSQDLTGGLYGYTF.

CDR3 nucleotides: TGTGCCAGCAGGCGACAGGGGTCCAGCTCTGGGGCCAACGTCCTGACTTTC. This gives the protein CASRRQGSSSGANVLTF. The chain employs TRBV2 and TRBJ2-6; 8 bases are shared with TRBD1. The CDR3 has 17 residues. The germline V gene encodes CDR1 SNHLY and CDR2 FYNNEI. With V trimmed by 6 bases and J by 0 bases, 7 bases remained unmatched.

In its sample, this clonotype was seen a few times. The V and J genes are TRBV7-8 and TRBJ1-2, with TRBD1 matching over 9 bases. V trimming: 5 bases; J trimming: 5 bases; junction bases outside the gene matches: 9. The germline V gene encodes CDR1 SGHVS and CDR2 FQNEAQ. The length of the CDR3 is 15 residues. The CDR3 here is CASSPRDRVAYGYTF. The CDR3 nucleotides are TGTGCCAGCAGCCCCAGGGACAGGGTGGCTTATGGCTACACCTTC.

The sample holds a few counts of this clonotype. The V and J genes are TRBV12-3 or TRBV12-4 and TRBJ2-3; TRBD2 matches 7 bases. The CDR3 is 14 residues long. The junction had 5 bases not matched to a gene; V was cut back by 0 bases and J by 8 bases. CDR3 coding DNA: TGTGCCAGCAGTTTAGCGGGGGGGGTGCGTACGCAGTATTTT. It specifies CASSLAGGVRTQYF.

This clonotype appeared many times. This chain uses TRBV12-3 or TRBV12-4 with TRBJ1-1; 10 nucleotides match TRBD1. The CDR3 contains 15 residues. Trimming at V came to 6 bases and at J to 1 base, leaving 5 bases not matched to a gene. The CDR3 region is CASRTRDRGNTEAFF. DNA of the CDR3: TGTGCCAGCAGGACCCGGGACAGGGGGAACACTGAAGCTTTCTTT.

The chain employs TRBV3-1 and TRBJ2-5; D tentatively reads TRBD1 or TRBD2 (5 bases each). CDR3 size: 15 residues. V lost 1 base, J lost 4 bases, and 13 bases lay in between. The germline V gene encodes CDR1 LGHDT and CDR2 YNNKEL (reference sequence). The CDR3 protein is CASSQGWGTAETQYF. CDR3 DNA: TGTGCCAGCAGCCAAGGCTGGGGGACGGCAGAGACCCAGTACTTC.

The DNA of the CDR3 is TGTGCCAGCACCGAACAGGGGTCAAACACCATATATTTT. Translation gives CASTEQGSNTIYF. This chain connects TRBV6-2 or TRBV6-3 to TRBJ1-3; 7 positions match TRBD1. CDR1 and CDR2 from the germline V gene are MNHEY and SVGEGT. J gave up 6 bases and V 7 bases, and 6 bases lay outside the gene matches. The CDR3 spans 13 residues.

This chain joins TRBV9 and TRBJ2-7; 8 bases line up with TRBD1. The CDR3 has 13 residues. Germline V CDR1 and CDR2: SGDLS, YYNGEE. The V gene end was trimmed by 4 bases and the J gene end by 5 bases; junction bases not matched to a gene: 5. The DNA for the CDR3 is TGTGCCAGCAGCCCCCGGACAGGGAACGAGCAGTACTTC. It yields the protein CASSPRTGNEQYF.

This chain connects TRBV2 to TRBJ1-2, with D possibly being TRBD1 (6 bases). CDR1 and CDR2 (germline): SNHLY, FYNNEI. V gave up 5 bases and J gave up 2 bases, with 9 bases separating them. CDR3 length equals 13 residues. In DNA form, the CDR3 reads TGTGCCAGCAGTCGGGGGCCCAACTATGGCTACACCTTC. Protein: CASSRGPNYGYTF.

This clonotype was seen a few times. This chain links TRBV9 with TRBJ2-7, with unresolved D. V was cut by 3 bases and J by 2 bases, with 12 bases left in between. In germline, CDR1 is SGDLS, CDR2 YYNGEE. There are 14 residues in the CDR3. CDR3 nucleotides: TGTGCCAGCAGCGAGCACCCGGGCCCCTACGAGCAGTACTTC. Translated: CASSEHPGPYEQYF.

V gene TRBV6-1 combines with J gene TRBJ2-5, with D perhaps matching TRBD1 or TRBD2 (5 bases each). Trimming pared 6 bases from V and 4 bases from J, leaving 18 bases between. The CDR3 contains 15 residues. Per germline, CDR1 MNHNS and CDR2 SASEGT. In DNA, the CDR3 is TGTGCCAGCAGGGCCGCTTTGTGGGGGAGAGAGACCCAGTACTTC. Protein: CASRAALWGRETQYF.